This T cell receptor (beta chain) is from a study of OX40 agonist ivuxolimab in advanced cancers. Notes on the study in general: On average, CD8+ T cells showed a greater number of expanded clones than CD4+.

Generated by immunoSEQ multiplex PCR, the TCRdb table keeps only in-frame clones and is missing some. The repertoire holds fewer than 85,000 clones, with around nine tenths as singletons. Trimming left V 2 bases short and J 9 bases short, with 10 bases between. The germline gives CDR1 MDHEN, CDR2 SYDVKM. The CDR3 length is 12 residues. Of note for this clone: Antigen specificity is unknown.

The rearrangement joins TRBV28 to TRBJ1-1; D is unresolved. The receptor comes from an adult with an advanced solid tumor such as melanoma, head and neck, liver or kidney cancer. The sample here was CD4+ or CD8+ T cells sorted from blood, taken in a trial of the OX40 agonist ivuxolimab. CDR3 sequence (DNA): TGTGCCAGCAGTTTAAGTGTACCCCAAGCTTTCTTT. This gives the protein CASSLSVPQAFF.